This T cell receptor beta chain was recorded in a study of T cells in Graves' hyperthyroidism and ophthalmopathy. Researchers amplified the TCR beta CDR3 regions from RNA transcripts. During a first-round RT-PCR of the TCR CDR3, the HTBI primer set was used. Each CDR3 protein is one row after TCRdb ran MiXCR on the multiplex PCR reads. This sample has 400,000 or so distinct CDR3 sequences, with approximately 16% found just once. Many counts were recorded for this clonotype. This CDR3 is 13 amino acids long. V was clipped by 3 bases and J by 6 bases, with 12 bases between them. The V gene's germline CDR1 is DFQATT and CDR2 SNEGSKA (reference sequence).

The V and J genes are TRBV20-1 and TRBJ2-1; D remains unclear. The sample taken for sequencing was blood. This receptor was obtained from a woman aged 55-70 years with Graves' ophthalmopathy. The DNA for the CDR3 is TGCAGTGCTAGTTCCGGTATTGGCAATGAGCAGTTCTTC. Translation gives CSASSGIGNEQFF.